This is a list of T cell receptor beta chains from one sample in a study of Ad26.COV2.S vaccination and SARS-CoV-2 variants. Data came from immunoSEQ multiplex PCR; TCRdb stores just in-frame clones and leaves some out. The top ten hold roughly 3% of the sample, which has about 260,000 clones, around nine tenths seen once. Source: peripheral blood, taken in a trial of Ad26.COV2.S vaccine versus placebo. All receptors derive from a person aged 18-65 years who received the Ad26.COV2.S COVID-19 vaccine or a placebo. The CDR3 runs from the conserved cysteine through the conserved F or W. The D gene is left open where the match is weak. A clone size is listed for some rows: how often the clone was seen (once, few, many), or a class if it is expanded.

>-|TRBV28|TRBD2|TRBJ2-1
TGTGCCAGCAGTCCCGACTGGCTAGCGGGAGGATACAATGAGCAGTTCTTC
CASSPDWLAGGYNEQFF
>few|TRBV3-1/TRBV3-2|-|TRBJ2-7
TGTGCCAGCAGCCGCGAGACTAGACGCGAGCAGTACTTC
CASSRETRREQYF
>few|TRBV4-1|TRBD2|TRBJ2-1
TGCGCCAGCAGCCAAGAATTGGGGCGGACTAGCGGGAGTTGGCAGTTCTTC
CASSQELGRTSGSWQFF
>-|TRBV12-5|-|TRBJ2-2
TGTGCTAGTGGTTCGGGGCAGGCGAACACCGGGGAGCTGTTTTTT
CASGSGQANTGELFF
>-|TRBV3-1/TRBV3-2|-|TRBJ2-5
TGTGCCAGCAGCCCCGGACAGCAAGAGACCCAGTACTTC
CASSPGQQETQYF
>-|TRBV10-3|TRBD1|TRBJ1-5
TGTGCCATCAGTTCATCAGACAGGGGACAGCCCCAGCATTTT
CAISSSDRGQPQHF
>-|TRBV29-1|TRBD2|TRBJ2-1
TGCAGCGTTGAGGGCGGGAGGGCCACTGATGAGCAGTTCTTC
CSVEGGRATDEQFF
>-|TRBV15|TRBD1|TRBJ2-2
TGTGCCACCAGCAGAGGGTTGGACAGGGGGCAAACCGGGGAGCTGTTTTTT
CATSRGLDRGQTGELFF
>-|TRBV18|TRBD1|TRBJ1-3
TGTGCCAGCTCACCCGGACAGGGGGCCGCTGGAAACACCATATATTTT
CASSPGQGAAGNTIYF
>-|TRBV5-4|TRBD2|TRBJ2-7
TGTGCCAGCAGCTTGGCTAGCGGGGGGGCCTACGAGCAGTACTTC
CASSLASGGAYEQYF
>-|TRBV9|-|TRBJ2-1
TGTGCCAGCAGCGTACAGGGTAGGGCCAATGAGCAGTTCTTC
CASSVQGRANEQFF
>-|TRBV7-9|TRBD2|TRBJ2-3
TGTGCCAGCAGCCCCCCAGGACTAGCGGGGGGCGCAGATACGCAGTATTTT
CASSPPGLAGGADTQYF
>-|TRBV24-1|-|TRBJ1-1
TGTGCCACCAGTGATTTCTTGTCGGCGGGGGCGGCGAACACTGAAGCTTTCTTT
CATSDFLSAGAANTEAFF
>-|TRBV4-3|-|TRBJ1-6
TGCGCCAGCAGCCGCCGGGACCTGGGGTCACCCCTCCACTTT
CASSRRDLGSPLHF
>-|TRBV9|-|TRBJ2-2
TGTGCCAGCAGCGTAATTCCCCAGGGGGGTAGCTGGAACACCGGGGAGCTGTTTTTT
CASSVIPQGGSWNTGELFF
>-|TRBV12-3/TRBV12-4|TRBD1|TRBJ1-1
TGTGCCAGCAGTGGACAGGGGGCGACTGAAGCTTTCTTT
CASSGQGATEAFF
>few|TRBV4-3|TRBD2|TRBJ2-3
TGCGCCAGCAGCCAACCGGGACTAGCGGGATGGTCAGATACGCAGTATTTT
CASSQPGLAGWSDTQYF
>-|TRBV4-1|-|TRBJ1-1
TGCGCCAGCAGCCAAGAAAGGAGGGAATGGCCTGAAGCTTTCTTT
CASSQERREWPEAFF
>-|TRBV7-2|-|TRBJ1-6
TGTGCCAGCAGCTTAGCGGGCAGGGTGGGGTCACCCCTCCACTTT
CASSLAGRVGSPLHF
>-|TRBV6-5|-|TRBJ2-1
TGTGCCAGCAGTTACTCACTGGGATATGAGCAGTTCTTC
CASSYSLGYEQFF
>-|TRBV29-1|-|TRBJ2-2
TGCAGCGTTGCGCCATCTTCCACCGGGGAGCTGTTTTTT
CSVAPSSTGELFF
>few|TRBV5-6|-|TRBJ2-2
TGTGCCAGCAGCCCGACAGGTGACACCGGGGAGCTGTTTTTT
CASSPTGDTGELFF
>-|TRBV6-6|-|TRBJ1-6
TGTGCCAGCAGTTTGAGCGGTTCACCCCTCCACTTT
CASSLSGSPLHF
>-|TRBV7-9|TRBD2|TRBJ2-5
TGTGCCAGCAGCCCCGGGACTAGCGGATCCACGAGGAGGGAGACCCAGTACTTC
CASSPGTSGSTRRETQYF
>-|TRBV7-8|TRBD1|TRBJ2-1
TGTGCCAGCAGCCTCTTAAGGGCAGGGGGCGGGGAAGGCAATGAGCAGTTCTTC
CASSLLRAGGGEGNEQFF
>-|TRBV30|-|TRBJ2-7
TGTGCCTGGAGTGACTATGAATACGAGCAGTACTTC
CAWSDYEYEQYF
>few|TRBV11-2|-|TRBJ1-2
TGTGCCAGCAGCTTTGGACCTCTTAGCTATGGCTACACCTTC
CASSFGPLSYGYTF
>-|TRBV4-1|-|TRBJ2-7
TGCGCCAGCAGCCATATTGGGCGGGGGCGGGATAAGGACGAGCAGTACTTC
CASSHIGRGRDKDEQYF
>-|TRBV29-1|TRBD2|TRBJ2-1
TGCAGCGTGGGGACTAGCGGGAGGGCGTCCTACAATGAGCAGTTCTTC
CSVGTSGRASYNEQFF
>-|TRBV11-2|-|TRBJ1-1
TGTGCCAGCAGCCGGAGAACAACTGTGGCCACTGAAGCTTTCTTT
CASSRRTTVATEAFF
>-|TRBV7-6|-|TRBJ1-2
TGTGCCAGCAGCTTGCAGGGCCCGCCACGGAACTATGGCTACACCTTC
CASSLQGPPRNYGYTF
>-|TRBV5-6|-|TRBJ1-5
TGTGCCAGCAGCCCCTATCCCGGGGAGCAGCCCCAGCATTTT
CASSPYPGEQPQHF
>-|TRBV6-5|TRBD1|TRBJ2-7
TGTGCCAGCAGTTTGGGGACAGGGGATATCTCCTACGAGCAGTACTTC
CASSLGTGDISYEQYF
>-|TRBV4-2|-|TRBJ1-4
TGTGCCAGCAGCTCTCCTAGCCAAGGGGCACGTGAAAAACTGTTTTTT
CASSSPSQGAREKLFF
>once|TRBV5-1|-|TRBJ2-3
TGCGCCAGCAGCAACCGGAAGGGGACAGATACGCAGTATTTT
CASSNRKGTDTQYF
>-|TRBV19|-|TRBJ1-3
TGTGCCAGTAGCAACTCATGGCCCTCTGGAAACACCATATATTTT
CASSNSWPSGNTIYF
>-|TRBV9|-|TRBJ1-1
TGTGCCAGCAGCCCCCTCCGGGCCACGAACACTGAAGCTTTCTTT
CASSPLRATNTEAFF
>-|TRBV7-3|-|TRBJ2-2
TGTGCCAGCAGCTTGCGTCAGGGCGGTCCCGGGGAGCTGTTTTTT
CASSLRQGGPGELFF
>-|TRBV11-3|-|TRBJ1-1
TGTGCCAGCAGCTTAGATAAGGGCACTGAAGCTTTCTTT
CASSLDKGTEAFF
>-|TRBV4-1|TRBD2|TRBJ2-3
TGCGCCAGCAGCCAAATAAGCGGGGGCACAGATACGCAGTATTTT
CASSQISGGTDTQYF
>-|TRBV6-5|-|TRBJ1-1
TGTGCCAGCAGTCCAGGAGGTTGGACTGAAGCTTTCTTT
CASSPGGWTEAFF
>-|TRBV11-3|TRBD2|TRBJ2-2
TGTGCCAGCAGCCTCACTAGCGTTCTCACCGGGGAGCTGTTTTTT
CASSLTSVLTGELFF
>-|TRBV15|-|TRBJ2-2
TGTGCCACCAGCAGAGATTTCGGGGAGCTGTTTTTT
CATSRDFGELFF